This T cell receptor (beta chain) was found in a study of Graves' ophthalmopathy and Graves' hyperthyroidism. The study's findings and limits: Most expanded thyroid clonotypes above 0.001 frequency also appeared in blood. Sensitivity reached more than 70% and specificity more than 72% when the model predicted ophthalmopathy progression.

Amplification of TCR beta CDR3 regions used RNA transcripts. The authors performed first-round RT-PCR with HTBI primers and then a second-round multiplex PCR. TCRdb called the multiplex PCR reads again in MiXCR, with one record for every CDR3 protein. The sample lists about 700,000 distinct CDR3 sequences; roughly two fifths were seen once. Germline V gene sequence: CDR1 ENHRY, CDR2 SYGVKD. The CDR3 covers 17 residues. About this clonotype itself: Its antigen is not identified. At one of its ends the junction is not consistent with the germline gene, which may arise from a read error.

The V call is TRBV10-3, the J call TRBJ2-7; no clear D. The sample consisted of peripheral blood. This receptor was obtained from an adult man with Graves' ophthalmopathy. The CDR3 region is CASSYPRVITPSPEQYF. The CDR3 DNA follows: TGTGCCAGCAGTTACCCTCGTGTGATCACACCAAGCCCCGAGCAGTACTTC.